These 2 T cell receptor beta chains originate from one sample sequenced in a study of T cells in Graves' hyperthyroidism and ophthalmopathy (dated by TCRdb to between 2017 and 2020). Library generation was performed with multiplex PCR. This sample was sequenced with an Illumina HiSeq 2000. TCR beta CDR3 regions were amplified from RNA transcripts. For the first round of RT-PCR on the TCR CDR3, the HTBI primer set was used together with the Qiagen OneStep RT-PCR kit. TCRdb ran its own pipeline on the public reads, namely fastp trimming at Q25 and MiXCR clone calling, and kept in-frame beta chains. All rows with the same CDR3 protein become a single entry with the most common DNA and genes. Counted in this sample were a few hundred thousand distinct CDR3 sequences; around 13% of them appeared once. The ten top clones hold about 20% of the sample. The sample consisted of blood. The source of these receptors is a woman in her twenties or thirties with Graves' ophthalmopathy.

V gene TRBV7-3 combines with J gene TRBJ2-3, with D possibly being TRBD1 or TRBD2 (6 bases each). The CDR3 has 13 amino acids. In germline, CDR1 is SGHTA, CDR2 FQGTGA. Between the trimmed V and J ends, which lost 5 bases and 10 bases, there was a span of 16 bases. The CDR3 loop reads CASSLGGRTAQYF. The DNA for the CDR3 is TGTGCCAGCAGCCTGGGGGGTAGGACAGCGCAGTATTTT.

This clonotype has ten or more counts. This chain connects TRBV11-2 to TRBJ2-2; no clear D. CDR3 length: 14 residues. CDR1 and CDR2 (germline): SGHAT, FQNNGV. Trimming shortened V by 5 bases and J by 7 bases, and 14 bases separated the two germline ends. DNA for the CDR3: TGTGCCAGCAGCAGCCTCCTAGGGATCGGGGAGCTGTTTTTT. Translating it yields CASSSLLGIGELFF.